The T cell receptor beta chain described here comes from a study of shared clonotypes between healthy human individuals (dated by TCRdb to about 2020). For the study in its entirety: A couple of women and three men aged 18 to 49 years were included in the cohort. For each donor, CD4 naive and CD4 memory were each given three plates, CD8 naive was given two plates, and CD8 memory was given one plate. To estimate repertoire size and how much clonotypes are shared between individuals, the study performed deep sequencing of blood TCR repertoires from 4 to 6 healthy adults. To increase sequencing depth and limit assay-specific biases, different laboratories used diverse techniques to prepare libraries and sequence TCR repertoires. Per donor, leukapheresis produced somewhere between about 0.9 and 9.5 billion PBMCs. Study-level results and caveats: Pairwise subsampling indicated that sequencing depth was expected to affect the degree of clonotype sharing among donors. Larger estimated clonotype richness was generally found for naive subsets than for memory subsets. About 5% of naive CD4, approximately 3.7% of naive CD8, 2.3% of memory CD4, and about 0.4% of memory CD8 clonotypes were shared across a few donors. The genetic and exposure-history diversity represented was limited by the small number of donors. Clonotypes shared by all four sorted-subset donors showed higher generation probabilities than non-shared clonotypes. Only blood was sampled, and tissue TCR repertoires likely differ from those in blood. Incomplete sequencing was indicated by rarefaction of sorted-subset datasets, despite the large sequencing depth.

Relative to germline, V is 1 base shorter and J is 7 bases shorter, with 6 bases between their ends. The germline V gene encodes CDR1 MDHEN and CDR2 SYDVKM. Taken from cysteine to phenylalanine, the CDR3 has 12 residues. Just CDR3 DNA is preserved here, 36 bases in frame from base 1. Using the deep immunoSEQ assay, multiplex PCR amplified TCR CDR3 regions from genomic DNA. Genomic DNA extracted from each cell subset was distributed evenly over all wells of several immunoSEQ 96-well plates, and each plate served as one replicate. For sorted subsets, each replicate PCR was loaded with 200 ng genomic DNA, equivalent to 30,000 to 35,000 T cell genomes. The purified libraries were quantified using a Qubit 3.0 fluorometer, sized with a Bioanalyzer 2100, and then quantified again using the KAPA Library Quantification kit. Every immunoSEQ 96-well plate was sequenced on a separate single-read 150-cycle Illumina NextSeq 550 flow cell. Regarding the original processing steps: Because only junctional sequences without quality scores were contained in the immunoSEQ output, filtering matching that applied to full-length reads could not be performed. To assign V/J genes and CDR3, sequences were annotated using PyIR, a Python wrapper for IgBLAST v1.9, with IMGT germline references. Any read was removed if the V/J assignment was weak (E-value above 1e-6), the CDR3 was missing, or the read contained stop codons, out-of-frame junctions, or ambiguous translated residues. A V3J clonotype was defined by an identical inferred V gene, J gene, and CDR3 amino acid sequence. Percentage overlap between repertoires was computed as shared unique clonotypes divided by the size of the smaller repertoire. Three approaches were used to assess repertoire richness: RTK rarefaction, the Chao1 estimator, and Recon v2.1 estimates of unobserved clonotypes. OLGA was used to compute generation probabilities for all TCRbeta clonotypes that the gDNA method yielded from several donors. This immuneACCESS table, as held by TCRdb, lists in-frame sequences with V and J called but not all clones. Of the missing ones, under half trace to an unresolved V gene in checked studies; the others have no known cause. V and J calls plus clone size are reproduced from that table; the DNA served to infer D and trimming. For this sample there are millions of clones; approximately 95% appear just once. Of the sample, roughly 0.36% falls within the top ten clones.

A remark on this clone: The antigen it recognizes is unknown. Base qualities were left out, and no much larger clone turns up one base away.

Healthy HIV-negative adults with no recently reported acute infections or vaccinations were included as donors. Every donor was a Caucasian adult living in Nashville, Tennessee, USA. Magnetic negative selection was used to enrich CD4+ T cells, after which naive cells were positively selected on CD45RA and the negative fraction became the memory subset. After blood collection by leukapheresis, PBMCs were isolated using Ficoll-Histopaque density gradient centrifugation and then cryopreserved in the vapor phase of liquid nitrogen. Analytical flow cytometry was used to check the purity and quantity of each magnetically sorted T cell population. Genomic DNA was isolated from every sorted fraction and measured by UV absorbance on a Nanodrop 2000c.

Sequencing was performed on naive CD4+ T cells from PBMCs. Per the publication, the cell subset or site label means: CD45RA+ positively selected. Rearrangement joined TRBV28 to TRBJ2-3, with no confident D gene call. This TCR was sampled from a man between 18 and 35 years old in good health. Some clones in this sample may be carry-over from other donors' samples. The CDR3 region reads CASSLSGHTQYF. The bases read TGTGCCAGCAGTTTATCTGGGCATACGCAGTATTTT.